This is a list of T cell receptor beta chains from one sample in a study of blood T cell repertoires in COVID-19. Measured with immunoSEQ multiplex PCR; TCRdb has only the in-frame clones, and not every one. The table lists just over 150,000 clones, approximately 86% of them singletons. The source material was peripheral blood. The source is a woman between 65 and 79 years old with acute or convalescent COVID-19. CDR3s include the opening cysteine and the closing phenylalanine or tryptophan. A D gene is named only where the DNA matches it firmly. Size is omitted from some rows. Given values are once, few, many or a class for expanded clones.

>NA|TRBV6-2/TRBV6-3|TRBJ1-1|NA|16
CASSYSPGILNTEAFF
TGTGCCAGCAGTTACTCCCCGGGGATCTTGAACACTGAAGCTTTCTTT
>NA|TRBV7-9|TRBJ1-1|NA|15
CASSLVGLRGTEAFF
TGTGCCAGCAGCTTAGTAGGGCTTAGGGGCACTGAAGCTTTCTTT
>NA|TRBV6-5|TRBJ1-5|NA|14
CASSPRQTNQPQHF
TGTGCCAGCAGCCCGAGGCAGACGAATCAGCCCCAGCATTTT
>NA|TRBV4-1|TRBJ1-2|TRBD1|17
CASSQDRGQVTLLGYTF
TGCGCCAGCAGCCAAGATAGGGGACAGGTAACCCTCCTGGGCTACACCTTC
>NA|TRBV28|TRBJ2-6|NA|14
CASRQGSGANVLTF
TGTGCCAGCAGGCAGGGATCTGGGGCCAACGTCCTGACTTTC
>NA|TRBV6-5|TRBJ2-7|NA|14
CASSYPGLSGEQYF
TGTGCCAGCAGTTACCCTGGACTAAGTGGAGAGCAGTACTTC
>NA|TRBV28|TRBJ1-2|TRBD1|11
CASSPGTGPTF
TGTGCCAGCAGTCCCGGGACAGGGCCCACCTTC
>NA|TRBV27|TRBJ2-1|TRBD2|13
CASTRPGGNEQFF
TGTGCCAGCACCCGGCCGGGGGGGAATGAGCAGTTCTTC
>once|TRBV2|TRBJ1-5|NA|14
CASSDTASNQPQHF
TGTGCCAGCAGCGATACAGCTAGCAATCAGCCCCAGCATTTT
>NA|TRBV7-9|TRBJ1-1|NA|17
CASSLGLDGRMNTEAFF
TGTGCCAGCAGCTTAGGGTTAGATGGCAGGATGAACACTGAAGCTTTCTTT
>NA|TRBV7-2|TRBJ2-1|NA|15
CASRPAVSSYNEQFF
TGTGCCAGCCGGCCAGCGGTTAGCTCCTACAATGAGCAGTTCTTC
>NA|TRBV18|TRBJ1-2|NA|14
CASSPPVPGGGYTF
TGTGCCAGCTCACCACCGGTCCCAGGAGGCGGCTACACCTTC
>NA|TRBV19|TRBJ1-6|NA|13
CASSGEWNSPLHF
TGTGCCAGTAGTGGGGAGTGGAATTCACCCCTCCACTTT
>NA|TRBV30|TRBJ2-7|TRBD1|12
CAWGQGAGEQYF
TGTGCCTGGGGACAGGGGGCAGGCGAGCAGTACTTC
>NA|TRBV6-5|TRBJ1-4|NA|15
CASSYSGSGNEKLFF
TGTGCCAGCAGTTACTCTGGGAGTGGTAATGAAAAACTGTTTTTT
>few|TRBV7-9|TRBJ1-2|NA|14
CASSSGGFNYGYTF
TGTGCCAGCAGCTCGGGGGGGTTTAACTATGGCTACACCTTC
>NA|TRBV18|TRBJ1-1|NA|15
CASSPPSRANTEAFF
TGTGCCAGCTCACCACCCAGCAGGGCCAACACTGAAGCTTTCTTT
>NA|TRBV18|TRBJ1-5|TRBD1|13
CASRGQGNQPQHF
TGTGCCAGCCGGGGACAGGGCAATCAGCCCCAGCATTTT
>once|TRBV19|TRBJ1-2|NA|17
CASTPFVLEGQYYGYTF
TGTGCCAGTACCCCTTTTGTTTTGGAGGGGCAATACTATGGCTACACCTTC
>NA|TRBV13|TRBJ2-3|TRBD2|17
CASSPLRGGGPEGTQYF
TGTGCCAGCAGCCCACTCCGGGGGGGCGGGCCAGAGGGGACGCAGTATTTT
>NA|TRBV7-9|TRBJ1-2|NA|14
CASSLQEGPGGYTF
TGTGCCAGCAGCTTACAAGAGGGCCCTGGGGGCTACACCTTC
>NA|TRBV7-2|TRBJ2-5|NA|13
CASSPNYGETQYF
TGTGCCAGCAGTCCAAACTACGGAGAGACCCAGTACTTC
>NA|TRBV7-2|TRBJ1-5|TRBD1|15
CASSWDRGSNQPQHF
TGTGCCAGCAGTTGGGACAGGGGTAGCAATCAGCCCCAGCATTTT
>once|TRBV3-1/TRBV3-2|TRBJ1-5|TRBD1|15
CASSQRTGSNQPQHF
TGTGCCAGCAGTCAACGGACAGGGAGCAATCAGCCCCAGCATTTT
>NA|TRBV29-1|TRBJ1-4|NA|13
CSTAQRSGEKLFF
TGCAGCACCGCCCAGAGGTCGGGGGAAAAACTGTTTTTT
>NA|TRBV6-5|TRBJ1-2|NA|15
CASSPQTTTNYGYTF
TGTGCCAGCAGCCCCCAGACAACAACTAACTATGGCTACACCTTC
>NA|TRBV13|TRBJ2-5|TRBD1|14
CASSVRTGAETQYF
TGTGCCAGCAGCGTCCGGACAGGGGCTGAGACCCAGTACTTC
>NA|TRBV14|TRBJ2-1|TRBD1|18
CASSQGGRDRVSYNEQFF
TGTGCCAGCAGCCAAGGAGGCCGGGACAGGGTATCCTACAATGAGCAGTTCTTC
>NA|TRBV19|TRBJ1-1|NA|14
CASSIYGGGTEAFF
TGTGCCAGTAGTATTTATGGCGGGGGGACTGAAGCTTTCTTT
>NA|TRBV19|TRBJ2-5|TRBD1|14
CASSVGTGPGTQYF
TGTGCCAGTAGTGTCGGGACAGGCCCGGGGACCCAGTACTTC
>NA|TRBV3-1/TRBV3-2|TRBJ1-2|NA|14
CASSQVGDSYGYTF
TGTGCCAGCAGCCAAGTGGGGGACTCCTATGGCTACACCTTC
>NA|TRBV19|TRBJ1-2|TRBD1|14
CASSTDRDRDGYTF
TGTGCCAGTAGTACGGACAGGGATCGGGACGGCTACACCTTC
>NA|TRBV20-1|TRBJ1-6|NA|15
CSASVRSSYNSPLHF
TGCAGTGCTAGTGTGCGGAGCTCCTATAATTCACCCCTCCACTTT
>NA|TRBV6-6|TRBJ2-3|TRBD2|15
CASSLAGGQVDTQYF
TGTGCCAGCAGTTTAGCGGGGGGGCAGGTAGATACGCAGTATTTT
>NA|TRBV5-1|TRBJ2-2|NA|17
CASSSLPAGKNTGELFF
TGCGCCAGCAGCTCGCTACCGGCGGGGAAGAACACCGGGGAGCTGTTTTTT
>NA|TRBV6-2/TRBV6-3|TRBJ1-2|TRBD1|15
CASSVGGGQGYGYTF
TGTGCCAGCAGCGTCGGAGGAGGACAGGGCTATGGCTACACCTTC